The 10 T cell receptor beta chains reported below all come from one sample, sequenced in a study of vaccination and CD4 T cells after COVID-19. The Oncomine TCR Beta short-read assay generated sequence data from the DNA of cultured CD4+ T cells. TCRdb passed the PCR reads through MiXCR, listing each CDR3 protein once. The sample lists 9,000 to 13,000 distinct CDR3 sequences; approximately 70% were seen once. The sample's treatment: roughly nine-day PBMC culture with coronavirus spike peptide pools or control peptides (ViraFEST assay). What these receptors recognize is not known. Material: CD4+ T cells from blood, cultured in vitro. The receptor source for this set is a human donor who had recovered from COVID-19.

The V and J genes are TRBV7-2 and TRBJ2-7, with 7 bases identical to TRBD1. This CDR3 has 16 residues. Germline V gene lookup returns CDR1 SGHTA and CDR2 FQGNSA. V was clipped by 2 bases and J by 0 bases; unmatched bases: 7. The CDR3 region is CASSLMTGWRSYEQYF. CDR3 DNA: TGTGCCAGCAGCTTAATGACAGGGTGGCGCTCCTACGAGCAGTACTTC.

J is TRBJ1-1 and V is TRBV19; D may be TRBD1 (6 bases). Per the germline V gene, CDR1 is LNHDA and CDR2 is SQIVND (reference sequence). V lost 1 base, J lost 0 bases, and 9 bases lay in between. The CDR3 loop spans 15 amino acids. CDR3 sequence reads: CASSIGGTMNTEAFF. CDR3 nucleotides: TGTGCCAGTAGTATAGGAGGGACAATGAACACTGAAGCTTTCTTT.

V gene TRBV6-1 combines with J gene TRBJ2-6; D possibly uses TRBD1 or TRBD2 (6 bases each). Per germline, CDR1 MNHNS and CDR2 SASEGT. The CDR3 length is 17 residues. Trimming cost V 6 bases and J 3 bases, with 18 bases left between them. CDR3 nucleotide sequence: TGTGCCAGCAGCCGTCGGGGGCTAAGGGGTGGGGCCAACGTCCTGACTTTC. This translates into CASSRRGLRGGANVLTF.

By frequency in the sample, this clonotype is large (0.1 to 1%). The V call is TRBV20-1, the J call TRBJ1-5; D is possibly TRBD1 (5 bases). This CDR3 comprises 14 residues. Germline CDR1 and CDR2: DFQATT and SNEGSKA (reference sequence). Trimming removed 0 bases at V and 2 bases at J, with 8 bases between. DNA of the CDR3: TGCAGTGCTAGAGATCTGACAGGCAATCAGCCCCAGCATTTT. It specifies CSARDLTGNQPQHF.

This clonotype has a handful of counts. The rearrangement links TRBV19 to TRBJ1-1, with 7 bases matching TRBD1. Germline lookup yields CDR1 LNHDA and CDR2 SQIVND (reference sequence). The CDR3 extends over 14 amino acids. The V and J ends lost 5 bases and 1 base, in that order; junction bases with no gene match: 4. The CDR3 here is CASSRNRGNTEAFF. DNA of the CDR3: TGTGCCAGTAGTCGCAACAGGGGGAACACTGAAGCTTTCTTT.

Only a few counts were recorded for this clonotype. The rearrangement links TRBV5-5 to TRBJ2-4, with 8 bases matching TRBD1. V shed 4 bases and J 8 bases; nucleotides not matched to a gene: 11. The CDR3 extends over 15 amino acids. Germline lookup yields CDR1 SGHKS and CDR2 YYEKEE (reference sequence). CDR3 protein: CASSGRTGRFDIQYF. Here the CDR3 DNA reads TGTGCCAGCAGCGGGCGGACAGGGAGGTTCGACATTCAGTACTTC. The full variable domain, completed using reference TRBV5-5 and TRBJ2-4, is DAGVTQSPTHLIKTRGQQVTLRCSPISGHKSVSWYQQVLGQGPQFIFQYYEKEERGRGNFPDRFSARQFPNYSSELNVNALLLGDSALYLCASSGRTGRFDIQYFGAGTRLSVL.

This rearrangement joins TRBV15 to TRBJ1-4; D is unresolved. The CDR3 length is 15 residues. In germline, CDR1 is LNHNV, CDR2 YYDKDF (reference sequence). V was cut by 0 bases and J by 8 bases, with 13 bases left in between. CDR3 sequence: CATSRDVGIREKLFF. In DNA, the CDR3 is TGTGCCACCAGCAGAGATGTAGGGATTCGGGAAAAACTGTTTTTT.

V and J are TRBV12-3 or TRBV12-4 and TRBJ2-7, with D perhaps given as TRBD1 or TRBD2 (5 bases each). Trimming took off 5 bases at V and 0 bases at J, with 8 bases between the two ends. The CDR3 is made up of 13 amino acids. The CDR3 region is CASSRDRSYEQYF. DNA for the CDR3: TGTGCCAGCAGTCGGGACCGCTCCTACGAGCAGTACTTC.

This clonotype was seen only a few times. V is TRBV6-1 and J is TRBJ2-5; TRBD2 aligns across 7 bases. There are 14 residues in the CDR3. V was clipped by 2 bases and J by 3 bases; unmatched bases: 3. The V gene's germline CDR1 is MNHNS and CDR2 SASEGT. The CDR3 loop reads CASSERGREETQYF. CDR3 DNA: TGTGCCAGCAGTGAACGGGGGAGGGAAGAGACCCAGTACTTC.

The chain links TRBV6-2 or TRBV6-3 to TRBJ2-3; no clear D gene. The CDR3 has 14 amino acids. V lost 2 bases to trimming and J lost 4 bases, with 10 bases between them. Germline V gene sequence: CDR1 MNHEY, CDR2 SVGEGT. CDR3 protein: CASSYILPSDTQYF. The CDR3 bases are TGTGCCAGCAGTTACATCCTTCCGTCAGATACGCAGTATTTT.